This T cell receptor beta chain comes out of a study of vaccination and CD4 T cells after COVID-19. Overall study context: About ten convalescent cases were mild and one was severe, and all had been SARS-CoV-2 positive by nasal swab PCR. Study findings and constraints: Spike mono-reactive clones accounted for 304 of the 307 vaccine-specific clones found in convalescent patients. With convalescent patients, a median around 86% of reactive clones emerged solely after vaccination.

The CDR3 is 15 amino acids. The ends were cut back, 6 bases at V and 1 base at J, with 18 bases in the middle. In germline, CDR1 is DFQATT, CDR2 SNEGSKA (reference sequence). This clonotype turned up a few times. Its antigen is undetermined. Sequenced with the Oncomine TCR Beta short-read assay was DNA taken from cultured CD4+ T cells. One entry per CDR3 protein, called by TCRdb with MiXCR from the PCR reads. The sample holds 15,000 or so distinct CDR3 sequences, approximately 50% seen once. Documented treatment: roughly 11-day PBMC culture with coronavirus spike peptide pools or control peptides (ViraFEST assay). ViraFEST grew antigen-specific T cells using peptide pools, then sequenced TCRs.

Sequenced here: CD4+ T cells from blood, cultured in vitro, sampled before SARS-CoV-2 vaccination. This sequence joins TRBV20-1 and TRBJ2-5; D might be TRBD1 (6 bases). The source is a human donor who had recovered from COVID-19. This chain's CDR3 is CSAARRDTIQETQYF. As DNA, the CDR3 is TGCAGTGCAGCGCGACGGGACACCATCCAAGAGACCCAGTACTTC.